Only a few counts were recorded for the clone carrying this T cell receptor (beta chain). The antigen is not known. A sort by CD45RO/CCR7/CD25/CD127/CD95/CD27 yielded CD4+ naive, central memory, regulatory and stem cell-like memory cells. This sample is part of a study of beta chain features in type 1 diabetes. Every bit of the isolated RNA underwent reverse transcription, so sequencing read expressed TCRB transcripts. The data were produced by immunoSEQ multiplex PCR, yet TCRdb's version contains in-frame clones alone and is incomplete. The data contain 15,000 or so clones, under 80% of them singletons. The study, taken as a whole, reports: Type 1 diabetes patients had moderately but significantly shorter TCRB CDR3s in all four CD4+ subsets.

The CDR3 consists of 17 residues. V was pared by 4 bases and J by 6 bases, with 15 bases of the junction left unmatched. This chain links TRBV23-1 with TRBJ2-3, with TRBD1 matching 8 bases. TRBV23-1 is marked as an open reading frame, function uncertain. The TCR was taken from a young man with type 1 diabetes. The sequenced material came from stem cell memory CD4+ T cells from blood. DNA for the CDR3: TGCGCCAGCAGTCTCGAACCCGGGCAGGGGGCGCGGGATACGCAGTATTTT. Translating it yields CASSLEPGQGARDTQYF.